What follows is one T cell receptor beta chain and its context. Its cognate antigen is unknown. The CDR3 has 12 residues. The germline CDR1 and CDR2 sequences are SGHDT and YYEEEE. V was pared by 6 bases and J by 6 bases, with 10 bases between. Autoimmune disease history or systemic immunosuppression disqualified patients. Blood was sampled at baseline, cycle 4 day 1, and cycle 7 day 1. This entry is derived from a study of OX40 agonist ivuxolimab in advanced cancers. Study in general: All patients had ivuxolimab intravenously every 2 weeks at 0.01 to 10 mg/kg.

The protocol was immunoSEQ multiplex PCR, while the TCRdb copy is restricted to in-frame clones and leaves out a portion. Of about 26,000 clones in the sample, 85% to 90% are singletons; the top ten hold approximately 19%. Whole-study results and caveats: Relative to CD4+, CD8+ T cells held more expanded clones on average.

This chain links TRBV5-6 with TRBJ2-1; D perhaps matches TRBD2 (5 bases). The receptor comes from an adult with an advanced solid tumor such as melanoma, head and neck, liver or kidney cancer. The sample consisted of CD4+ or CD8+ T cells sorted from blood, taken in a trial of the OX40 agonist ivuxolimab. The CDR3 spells CASKSGPNEQFF. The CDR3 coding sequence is TGTGCCAGCAAGAGCGGTCCCAATGAGCAGTTCTTC.